Reported below is one T cell receptor beta chain. TCRdb reassembled clones from the PCR reads with MiXCR. The table has around 9,000 clones, more than 25% seen once. These data are taken from a study of metastatic and nonmetastatic thyroid tumors. Turning to the study itself: Repertoires from malignant and benign thyroid patients were compared across blood and tumor or nodule tissue.

Each patient went into thyroid surgery without having received any treatment. This clonotype was obtained from a female donor with papillary thyroid cancer or a benign thyroid nodule (not recorded which). Some clones in this sample may be carry-over from other donors' samples. Sequencing was done on a sample of adjacent normal tissue.

The CDR3 reads CASSESWETSSYEQYF. The CDR3 coding sequence is TGTGCCAGCAGTGAATCCTGGGAGACCAGCTCCTACGAGCAGTACTTC. The chain uses TRBV2 and TRBJ2-7; weak D call: TRBD2 (5 bases). The germline V and J ends were trimmed by 2 bases and 0 bases, with 14 bases remaining between them. Per the germline V gene, CDR1 is SNHLY and CDR2 is FYNNEI. The CDR3 runs to 16 residues.